These 20 T cell receptor delta chains came from one sample sequenced in a study of gamma-delta T cells after stem cell transplantation. TCRdb applied CATT to the RT-PCR reads for clone calling. The sample consists of roughly 3,000 delta-chain clones, around 10% of them appearing once. The sequencing input was gamma-delta T cells. Receptors were obtained from a human donor. It is not recorded whose cells these are; they may come from a transplant donor.

The chain uses TRDV1 and TRDJ1, with TRDD3 matching over 10 bases. Assignment of the J gene here rests on matching the DNA to germline, because TCRdb gives none. This CDR3 comprises 21 residues. V was clipped by 1 base and J by 0 bases; unmatched bases: 17. Per the germline V gene, CDR1 is TSWWSYY and CDR2 is QGS. CDR3 in DNA: TGTGCTCTTGGGGAACGGTCCCGAAGGGAACTGGGGGATCTGTACACCGATAAACTCATCTTT. This encodes CALGERSRRELGDLYTDKLIF.

A few counts support this clone. This rearrangement joins TRDV3 to TRDJ1; 12 nucleotides align to TRDD3. The CDR3 runs 17 residues. Trimming removed 1 base from V and 1 base from J; junction bases left unmatched: 10. Germline assignment: CDR1 TVYSNPD and CDR2 GDNSRS (reference sequence). The CDR3 spells CAFIKILGDTSTDKLIF. CDR3 coding DNA: TGTGCCTTTATAAAGATACTGGGGGATACAAGCACCGATAAACTCATCTTT.

V usage is TRDV1 and J usage is TRDJ1; 7 nucleotides match TRDD3. Germline loops: CDR1 TSWWSYY, CDR2 QGS. The ends lost 7 bases at V and 0 bases at J; junction bases unmatched: 17. This CDR3 contains 18 residues. Here the CDR3 reads CALETQIGGSPYTDKLIF. In DNA form, the CDR3 reads TGTGCTCTTGAGACCCAGATAGGGGGATCTCCGTACACCGATAAACTCATCTTT.

This clone has a handful of counts. The V gene is TRAV29/DV5, the J gene TRDJ2, with a possible D match to TRDD2 (6 bases). V gave up 2 bases and J gave up 4 bases, with 27 bases separating them. Germline V gene lookup returns CDR1 NSMFDY and CDR2 ISSIKDK. The CDR3 runs 19 residues. The CDR3 sequence: CAASMRSFVPTLPTAQLFF. Written as DNA, the CDR3 is TGTGCAGCAAGTATGAGGTCGTTTGTTCCGACCCTTCCGACAGCACAACTCTTCTTT.

DNA for the CDR3: TGTGCTCTTGGGGAAAATGCTGGGGGGATAGATACCGATAAACTCATCTTT. It codes for CALGENAGGIDTDKLIF. The V and J genes are TRDV1 and TRDJ1; 8 nucleotides align to TRDD3. The trim removed 2 bases at V and 2 bases at J, leaving 10 bases unmatched. Germline CDR1 TSWWSYY, CDR2 QGS. This CDR3 comprises 17 residues.

Regarding this clone: One end of the junction varies from germline; a read error may be responsible. The sample carries other DNA sequences with the same CDR3. This chain joins TRDV2 and TRDJ3; 10 bases align to TRDD3. The CDR3 runs to 22 residues. CDR1 is GEAIGNYY, CDR2 EKD, per germline. For the CDR3, the DNA is TGTGCCTGTGACACCCGACTTTTGGGGGGATACGCCTCAACCTGGGACACCCGACAGATGTTCTTC. Its protein is CACDTRLLGGYASTWDTRQMFF.

Regarding this clone: One end of the junction does not line up with germline, which may come from a read error. The rearrangement links TRDV1 to TRDJ1; 7 bases are shared with TRDD3. Germline CDR1 is TSWWSYY and CDR2 is QGS. The CDR3 has 20 residues. The CDR3 region has the DNA TGTGCCCTTGGGGAGCTCTTCTTTGGTGCTGGGGGTTTCTACACCGATAAACTCATCTTT. It specifies CALGELFFGAGGFYTDKLIF.

This clone was picked up a small number of times. The V call is TRDV1, the J call TRDJ1; 8 bases agree with TRDD3. Germline V gene sequence: CDR1 TSWWSYY, CDR2 QGS. The junction had 22 bases not matched to a gene; V was cut back by 0 bases and J by 7 bases. The length of the CDR3 is 20 residues. The CDR3 is CALGELNRPWHWGSHPKLIF. The CDR3 coding sequence is TGTGCTCTTGGGGAACTAAATCGTCCCTGGCACTGGGGGTCCCATCCTAAACTCATCTTT.

This chain uses TRDV1 with TRDJ1; the D gene is possibly TRDD3 (6 bases). Germline CDR1 TSWWSYY, CDR2 QGS. The CDR3 is made up of 21 amino acids. V lost 1 base to trimming and J lost 0 bases, with 27 bases between them. CDR3 sequence: CALGEHYRNRGGDPYTDKLIF. The CDR3 DNA follows: TGTGCTCTTGGGGAACATTACCGCAACAGAGGTGGGGATCCCTACACCGATAAACTCATCTTT.

Only a few counts were recorded for this clone. This chain connects TRDV1 to TRDJ1, with D possibly called TRDD2 or TRDD3 (8 bases each). With 3 bases removed from V and 0 bases from J, the gap between germline ends came to 35 bases. Germline V gives CDR1 TSWWSYY, CDR2 QGS. This CDR3 comprises 23 residues. The CDR3: CALGEFLFLLDAGGHLYTDKLIF. The CDR3 DNA reads TGTGCTCTTGGGGAGTTCCTCTTCCTACTCGATGCTGGGGGACACCTTTACACCGATAAACTCATCTTT.

The chain combines TRDV1 with TRDJ1; D is unclear. Germline V CDR1 and CDR2: TSWWSYY, QGS. V was trimmed by 3 bases and J by 4 bases, leaving 15 bases between them. This CDR3 is 15 amino acids long. The CDR3 region is CALGERRGRNDKLIF. CDR3 in DNA: TGTGCTCTTGGGGAGCGACGGGGCCGGAACGATAAACTCATCTTT.

This clone is large within its sample. The V and J genes are TRDV2 and TRDJ3; 10 bases are shared with TRDD3. Trimming removed 0 bases from V and 0 bases from J; junction bases left unmatched: 10. CDR3 length: 21 amino acids. The germline gives CDR1 GEAIGNYY, CDR2 EKD. CDR3 sequence reads: CACDTRTGGSLSSWDTRQMFF. Written as DNA, the CDR3 is TGTGCCTGTGACACCCGTACTGGGGGATCTCTGAGCTCCTGGGACACCCGACAGATGTTTTTC.

This clone occurred a few times. The chain recombines TRDV1 with TRDJ1; the D is unclear. Germline assignment: CDR1 TSWWSYY and CDR2 QGS. This CDR3 has 19 amino acids. The germline V and J ends were trimmed by 0 bases and 2 bases, with 22 bases remaining between them. In nucleotides, the CDR3 is TGTGCTCTTGGGGAACTTCAGGAACCCCCCGACCCGGGGACCGATAAACTCATCTTT. It translates to CALGELQEPPDPGTDKLIF.

The chain combines TRDV3 with TRDJ1; 9 bases fit TRDD3. Germline V gives CDR1 TVYSNPD, CDR2 GDNSRS (reference sequence). After removal of 4 bases from V and 0 bases from J, the junction contained 15 bases not matched to a gene. The CDR3 loop spans 17 amino acids. The CDR3 is CASGCGTGGVYTDKLIF. In DNA form, the CDR3 reads TGTGCCTCCGGGTGCGGTACTGGGGGAGTCTACACCGATAAACTCATCTTT.

V and J are TRDV1 and TRDJ1; 13 nucleotides agree with TRDD3. CDR1 and CDR2 (germline): TSWWSYY, QGS. The CDR3 totals 18 residues. Trimming cost V 2 bases and J 4 bases; bases outside gene matches: 10. CDR3 in amino acids: CALGEGLPHWGIRDKLIF. The CDR3 DNA sequence: TGTGCTCTTGGGGAAGGCCTTCCCCACTGGGGGATACGCGATAAACTCATCTTT.

The chain combines TRDV3 with TRDJ3; 7 bases fit TRDD3. The trim removed 1 base at V and 0 bases at J, leaving 21 bases unmatched. The germline gives CDR1 TVYSNPD, CDR2 GDNSRS (reference sequence). The CDR3 sequence is 22 residues long. The CDR3 reads CAFNLGPGYADLCSWDTRQMFF. For the CDR3, the DNA is TGTGCCTTTAATCTCGGGCCAGGATACGCTGATCTCTGCTCCTGGGACACCCGACAGATGTTTTTC.

The genes are TRDV1 and TRDJ1, with D possibly matching TRDD3 (6 bases). The CDR3 is made up of 19 amino acids. The germline V gene encodes CDR1 TSWWSYY and CDR2 QGS. Trimming removed 4 bases from V and 0 bases from J, with 24 bases in between. CDR3 DNA sequence: TGTGCTCTTGGGGTCCCCCCCATTCCCAGCGGGGATTACACCGATAAACTCATCTTT. Encoded protein: CALGVPPIPSGDYTDKLIF.

This clone is categorized as medium-sized. This sequence joins TRAV29/DV5 and TRDJ1, with D perhaps matching TRDD2 (6 bases). CDR3 length: 19 amino acids. Trimming took off 0 bases at V and 0 bases at J, with 24 bases between the two ends. CDR1 NSMFDY and CDR2 ISSIKDK come from the germline V gene. CDR3 nucleotide sequence: TGTGCAGCAAGCGCGCCGGGCTCCTACGGGACGGAATACACCGATAAACTCATCTTT. Protein product: CAASAPGSYGTEYTDKLIF.

This sequence joins TRDV1 and TRDJ1; D possibly corresponds to TRDD3 (8 bases). No J gene is reported in TCRdb; it was inferred here by comparing the DNA with germline. This CDR3 contains 23 residues. The V and J ends lost 0 bases and 3 bases respectively, with 35 bases between them. The V gene's germline CDR1 is TSWWSYY and CDR2 QGS. The CDR3 DNA is TGTGCTCTTGGGGAACTTTCCGGCCTTCCTCTTCGTGGGGGATCCTTTCGACCCGATAAACTCATCTTT. Its protein is CALGELSGLPLRGGSFRPDKLIF.

By share, this clone counts as medium-sized. The chain recombines TRDV1 with TRDJ1; 9 bases are shared with TRDD3. The length of the CDR3 is 22 residues. Germline V gives CDR1 TSWWSYY, CDR2 QGS. The junction had 25 bases not matched to a gene; V was cut back by 5 bases and J by 0 bases. The CDR3 nucleotides read TGTGCTCTTGGGTTACGGAAGGCCTTCCTCGTACTGGGGGACGAGTACACCGATAAACTCATCTTT. Its translation is CALGLRKAFLVLGDEYTDKLIF.